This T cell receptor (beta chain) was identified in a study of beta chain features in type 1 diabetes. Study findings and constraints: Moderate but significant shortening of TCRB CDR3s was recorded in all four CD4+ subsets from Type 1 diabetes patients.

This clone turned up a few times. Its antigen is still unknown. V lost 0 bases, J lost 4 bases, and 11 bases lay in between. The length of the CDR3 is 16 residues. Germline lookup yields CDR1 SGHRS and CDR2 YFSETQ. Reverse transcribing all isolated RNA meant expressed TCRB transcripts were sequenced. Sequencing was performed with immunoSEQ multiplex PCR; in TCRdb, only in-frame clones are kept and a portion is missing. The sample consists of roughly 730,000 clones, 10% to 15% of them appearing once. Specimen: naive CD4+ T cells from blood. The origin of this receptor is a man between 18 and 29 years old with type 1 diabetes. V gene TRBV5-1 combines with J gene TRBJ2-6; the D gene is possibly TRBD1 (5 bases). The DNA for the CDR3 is TGCGCCAGCAGCTTGGCCCGCAGGGTAGGGGCCAACGTCCTGACTTTC. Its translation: CASSLARRVGANVLTF.